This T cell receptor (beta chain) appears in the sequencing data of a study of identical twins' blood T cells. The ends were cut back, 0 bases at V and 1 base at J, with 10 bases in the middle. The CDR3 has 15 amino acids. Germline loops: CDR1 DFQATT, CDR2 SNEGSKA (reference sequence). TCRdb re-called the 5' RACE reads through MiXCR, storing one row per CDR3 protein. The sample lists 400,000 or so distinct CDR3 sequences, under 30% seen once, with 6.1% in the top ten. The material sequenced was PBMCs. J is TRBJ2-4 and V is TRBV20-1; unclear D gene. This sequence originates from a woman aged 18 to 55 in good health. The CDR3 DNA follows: TGCAGTGCTAGAGACGCGTATCTTGCCAAAAACATTCAGTACTTC. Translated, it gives CSARDAYLAKNIQYF.